This T cell receptor beta chain was captured by sequencing in a study of cytomegalovirus exposure and HLA in healthy donors (dated by TCRdb to 2015 to 2018). As for the study more broadly: The roughly 700 repertoires of the first cohort and the 120 or so validation repertoires were produced on the same platform, according to a later analysis. The study aimed to test whether cataloging public T cell receptors could reveal signatures of past pathogen exposure. In addition to the first cohort of approximately 650 subjects, a separate validation cohort of 130 or so different subjects was used. High-throughput TCR immunosequencing, statistical association of individual TCRs with disease status, and machine learning were combined to predict cytomegalovirus infection status. Overall results and qualifications from the work: A few of the identified cytomegalovirus-associated TCR beta chains were confirmed in vitro to be specific for cytomegalovirus antigens. In a later analysis, TCRs clustered in the first cohort were found to also tend to co-occur in the 120 validation repertoires, with about 94% of cluster scores above 0. It was suggested by the authors that the approach could potentially be generalized to other disease states and immunological phenotypes. A later analysis had no HLA typing for the validation cohort, so co-occurrence there was scored across all 130 or so repertoires. In both the original and validation cohorts, the classifier was reported to diagnose cytomegalovirus status with high specificity and sensitivity. The study gave a list of about 160 TCR beta chains associated with cytomegalovirus. While some public TCRs were present in many individuals, most TCR sequences turned up only very rarely across donors.

V lost 1 base and J lost 0 bases; the stretch between them is 19 bases long. Via the germline V gene, CDR1 is SGHVS and CDR2 FQNEAQ. Counted from cysteine to phenylalanine, this CDR3 has 19 amino acids. Kept here is only the CDR3 DNA, which spans 57 bases and is read in frame from base 1. Details on this clone: This clone's antigen is unknown. No quality values exist for individual bases; no much larger clone is one base distant.

Donors formed part of the validation cohort, which comprised 120 or so subjects and was distinct from the first cohort of fewer than 750 subjects. The library was prepared using the immunoSEQ multiplex PCR assay. The study's processing was this. A statistical classification framework was built for diagnosing cytomegalovirus status from the catalog of TCR beta chain sequences. TCRdb took this table from immuneACCESS and kept in-frame rearrangements with V and J called. Such tables lack part of the clones; where checked against another copy, unresolved V genes explain under half of the gap, and the rest is unexplained. D and trimming were read from the DNA, whereas the V and J calls and clone size are those reported in that table. A total of about 160,000 clones appear in this sample, around 92% of them only once. Jointly, the top ten make up under 13% of the sample.

Recombination joined TRBV7-8 with TRBJ2-1, with a tentative D gene TRBD1 over 6 matching bases. This clonotype originated in a woman aged 18-29 years in good health and CMV-seropositive. Source material: PBMCs. The CDR3 reads CASSLEVGKGVSSYNEQFF. Here is the DNA: TGTGCCAGCAGCTTAGAGGTAGGGAAGGGGGTGAGCTCCTACAATGAGCAGTTCTTC.